This is a list of T cell receptor beta chains from one sample in a study of CD8+CD57+ T cells in acquired aplastic anemia. MiXCR, run by TCRdb on the reads, gives a single entry per CDR3 protein. The sample includes more than 150,000 distinct CDR3 sequences, around 50% of them seen just once. The sample consisted of sorted CD4+, CD8+, or CD8+CD57+ T cells (not recorded which) from PBMCs. The source is a human donor with aplastic anemia. Each CDR3 is given with its conserved first and last residue. Fields, in order: D gene, J gene, clone size, V gene, CDR3 protein, CDR3 DNA. A D gene is named only where the DNA matches it firmly. Not all rows give a size; the values are once, few, many and, for expanded clones, a class.

>TRBD2|TRBJ2-3|NA|TRBV11-1
CASSLLAGIVTDTQYF
TGTGCCAGCAGCCTGCTAGCGGGCATAGTTACAGATACGCAGTATTTT
>TRBD1|TRBJ1-4|NA|TRBV29-1
CSANPTGTGKEKLFF
TGCAGCGCGAATCCTACAGGGACAGGGAAGGAAAAACTGTTTTTT
>TRBD1|TRBJ2-5|few|TRBV2
CASRRPGGEETQYF
TGTGCCAGCAGACGGCCAGGGGGTGAGGAGACCCAGTACTTC
>NA|TRBJ1-6|once|TRBV20-1
CSARDKEHSPLHF
TGCAGTGCTAGAGACAAAGAACATTCACCCCTCCACTTT
>NA|TRBJ1-1|many|TRBV19
CASSFLGREDTEAFF
TGTGCCAGTAGTTTCCTTGGCAGGGAGGACACTGAAGCTTTCTTT
>NA|TRBJ2-7|few|TRBV19
CARQAQGRLEQYF
TGTGCCAGACAGGCACAAGGTCGTCTCGAGCAGTACTTC
>TRBD1|TRBJ1-6|few|TRBV5-5
CASSTTGDVRKEALHF
TGTGCCAGCAGCACAACAGGGGACGTAAGGAAGGAAGCCCTCCACTTT
>TRBD1|TRBJ1-2|NA|TRBV2
CASGEQGARGNTF
TGTGCCAGCGGAGAACAGGGGGCGCGTGGAAACACCTTC
>TRBD1|TRBJ2-7|many|TRBV20-1
CSARDSDRGAGGEQYF
TGCAGTGCTAGAGATTCGGACAGGGGGGCAGGGGGCGAGCAGTACTTC
>NA|TRBJ2-3|NA|TRBV24-1
CATSGPGGNTQYF
TGTGCCACCAGTGGGCCTGGGGGTAATACGCAGTATTTT
>NA|TRBJ1-4|NA|TRBV2
CASSREAGEKLFF
TGTGCCAGCTCACGAGAGGCAGGAGAAAAACTGTTTTTT
>TRBD2|TRBJ2-6|NA|TRBV15
CATRGGSGANVLTF
TGTGCCACCAGGGGGGGGTCTGGGGCCAACGTCCTGACTTTC
>TRBD2|TRBJ2-2|NA|TRBV6-1
CASRTSGAPGTGDLFF
TGTGCCAGCAGGACTAGCGGGGCCCCGGGGACCGGGGACCTGTTTTTT
>NA|TRBJ2-5|NA|TRBV9
CASSGRGGLETQYF
TGTGCCAGCAGCGGCAGGGGGGGCCTCGAGACCCAGTACTTC
>NA|TRBJ2-5|NA|TRBV5-6
CASSPPSAQETQYF
TGTGCCAGCAGCCCCCCTTCGGCCCAAGAGACCCAGTACTTC
>NA|TRBJ2-7|NA|TRBV4-3
CASSQGRGTGYEQYF
TGCGCCAGCAGCCAAGGAAGAGGGACGGGATACGAGCAGTACTTC
>TRBD1|TRBJ2-6|NA|TRBV12-5
CASGSPGQGTSGANVLTF
TGTGCTAGTGGTTCTCCCGGACAGGGGACCTCTGGGGCCAACGTCCTGACTTTC
>TRBD1|TRBJ1-4|many|TRBV20-1
CSASSGTGYEKLFF
TGCAGTGCTAGTTCCGGGACAGGGTACGAAAAACTGTTTTTT
>TRBD1|TRBJ1-2|NA|TRBV15
CATSRERQGARGYTF
TGTGCCACCAGCAGAGAAAGACAGGGGGCGAGAGGCTACACCTTC
>NA|TRBJ1-4|many|TRBV15
CATSALSGRNEKLFF
TGTGCCACCAGCGCCCTAAGCGGGAGGAATGAAAAACTGTTTTTT
>NA|TRBJ1-6|NA|TRBV9
CASSLGPYSPLHF
TGTGCCAGCAGCTTGGGACCTTATTCACCCCTCCACTTT
>TRBD1|TRBJ2-7|NA|TRBV28
CAWRSRTGVINEQYF
TGTGCCTGGAGGTCCCGGACAGGGGTTATCAACGAGCAGTACTTC
>TRBD1|TRBJ2-1|NA|TRBV29-1
CSGSGTGTEQFF
TGCAGCGGATCCGGGACAGGGACCGAGCAGTTCTTC
>NA|TRBJ1-5|few|TRBV6-1
CASSPRGRDYSNQPQHF
TGTGCCAGCAGTCCGAGGGGGAGGGATTATAGCAATCAGCCCCAGCATTTT
>TRBD1|TRBJ2-7|many|TRBV7-6
CASSLDGTAYLFF
TGTGCCAGCAGCTTAGATGGGACAGCCTATTTATTCTTC
>NA|TRBJ1-2|NA|TRBV20-1
CSARDRGGENGYTF
TGCAGTGCTAGAGATAGGGGAGGGGAAAATGGCTACACCTTC
>NA|TRBJ2-7|many|TRBV5-8
CASSLSSASSYEQYF
TGTGCCAGCAGCTTGAGTTCAGCTAGCTCCTACGAGCAGTACTTC
>NA|TRBJ2-7|NA|TRBV9
CASSVGRQGYEQYF
TGTGCCAGCAGCGTAGGACGACAAGGCTACGAGCAGTACTTC
>TRBD1|TRBJ1-5|NA|TRBV19
CASGRKSTGYQPQHF
TGTGCCAGTGGTCGTAAGTCGACAGGGTATCAGCCCCAGCATTTT
>NA|TRBJ2-7|few|TRBV3-1
CASGRSLTYEQYF
TGTGCCAGCGGCCGGTCTTTGACCTACGAGCAGTACTTC
>NA|TRBJ2-1|few|TRBV7-6
CASSSTSIEQFF
TGTGCCAGCAGTTCAACTAGCATTGAGCAGTTCTTC
>TRBD2|TRBJ2-7|NA|TRBV2
CASSGGLAGDPTYEQYF
TGTGCCAGCAGTGGGGGACTAGCGGGAGACCCCACCTACGAGCAGTACTTC
>TRBD2|TRBJ2-3|many|TRBV20-1
CSARASGGVDTQYF
TGCAGTGCTAGAGCTAGCGGGGGCGTAGATACGCAGTATTTT
>NA|TRBJ2-1|few|TRBV20-1
CSASKGHEQFF
TGCAGTGCTAGCAAGGGCCATGAGCAGTTCTTC
>NA|TRBJ1-2|NA|TRBV7-8
CASSLTGNSNYGYTF
TGTGCCAGCAGCCTAACAGGGAATTCCAACTATGGCTACACCTTC
>TRBD1|TRBJ1-6|NA|TRBV4-1
CASSQVAGGSVNSPLHF
TGCGCCAGCAGCCAAGTGGCAGGGGGCTCGGTTAATTCACCCCTCCACTTT
>NA|TRBJ1-2|many|TRBV15
CATSRAEGGTIGYTF
TGTGCCACCAGCAGAGCAGAGGGAGGGACCATAGGCTACACCTTC